This record concerns one T cell receptor beta chain sequence. This record comes from a study of blood T cell repertoires in COVID-19. Turning to the study itself: The origin of the acute and convalescent COVID-19 samples was the United States, Italy and Spain. T cells, B-cell-depleted T cells, or PBMCs provided the cDNA or gDNA that served as material.

In the authors' workflow: Researchers report that nucleated cell counts were estimated from reference gene primer amplification. Only in-frame clones appear in the TCRdb table, and some are missing; sequencing was by immunoSEQ multiplex PCR. That table furnishes V, J and clone size, whereas the DNA furnished D and trimming. The data show approximately 31,000 clones, with 65% to 90% seen just once and roughly 18% held by the top ten. The source is a woman aged 60-70 years with active COVID-19. The sequencing input was peripheral blood.

CDR3: CASSHSQGVSEKLFF. CDR3 coding DNA: TGCGCCAGCAGCCATTCTCAGGGGGTTAGTGAAAAACTGTTTTTT. V and J are TRBV4-1 and TRBJ1-4, with TRBD1 identical over 7 bases. The junction had 8 bases not matched to a gene; V was cut back by 3 bases and J by 7 bases. The CDR3 contains 15 residues. From germline, CDR1 is MGHRA and CDR2 YSYEKL.